This TCR delta chain stems from a study of Vδ1+ human thymocytes. General observations from the study: Thymic TRG and TRD repertoires appeared highly polyclonal.

Germline V gene lookup returns CDR1 TSWWSYY and CDR2 QGS. The V end was cut by 2 bases, the J end by 1 base, with 23 bases between. This CDR3 region has 19 residues. As to this clone: No antigen is known for it.

RNA was extracted from the cells and then reverse transcribed. Pooled V-gene forward primers with one constant-region reverse primer generated the CDR3 amplicons by multiplex PCR. TCRdb reanalysed the multiplex PCR reads with CATT. The sample includes around 56,000 delta-chain clones, roughly 16% of them seen just once. This TCR was recovered from a girl in the first two years of life who had congenital heart surgery. Sequencing was carried out using Vdelta1+ gamma-delta thymocytes from the thymus. Subset: FACS-sorted CD3+ TCRalphabeta- TCRVdelta1+ TCRVdelta2- thymocytes. This chain uses TRDV1 with TRDJ1; D is uncertain. CDR3 DNA: TGTGCTCTTGGGGAAAAGGCCCGCCTCCGTCGGACGGGCACCGATAAACTCATCTTT. Its translation: CALGEKARLRRTGTDKLIF.